These T cell receptor beta chains were read from a single sample in a study of T cell repertoires in cytomegalovirus infection. TCRdb called the reads again in MiXCR, with one record for every CDR3 protein. The sample contains 600,000 to 800,000 distinct CDR3 sequences, roughly a quarter of which appear only once. Sequenced sample: CD8+ T cells from PBMCs. The receptors come from a human donor in good health (CMV status not recorded). Some clones in this sample may be carry-over from other donors' samples. Each CDR3 is given with its conserved first and last residue. A D gene is named only where the DNA matches it firmly. Where a row states a size, it is once, few, many or the class of an expanded clone; other rows omit it.

CDR3 DNA: TGTGCCAGCAGTTATTATCAGGGCTTGGAGCAGTTCTTC
CDR3 protein: CASSYYQGLEQFF
D gene: .
clone size: few
J gene: TRBJ2-1
V gene: TRBV6-1

CDR3 DNA: TGTGCCAGCAGCTTACGACAGGGAGTAGAAGAAAAACTGTTTTTT
CDR3 protein: CASSLRQGVEEKLFF
D gene: TRBD1
clone size: few
J gene: TRBJ1-4
V gene: TRBV13

CDR3 DNA: TGTGCCAGCAGCGACCGGAACAGGGGAGCTAATGAAAAACTGTTTTTT
CDR3 protein: CASSDRNRGANEKLFF
D gene: TRBD1
clone size: .
J gene: TRBJ1-4
V gene: TRBV7-4

CDR3 DNA: TGTGCCAGCAGCTCCAATGACAGGGAGGACACCGGGGAGCTGTTTTTT
CDR3 protein: CASSSNDREDTGELFF
D gene: .
clone size: few
J gene: TRBJ2-2
V gene: TRBV5-6

CDR3 DNA: TGCAGCGTTTTCTCGGACGCCGAAGCTTTCTTT
CDR3 protein: CSVFSDAEAFF
D gene: .
clone size: few
J gene: TRBJ1-1
V gene: TRBV29-1

CDR3 DNA: TGCAGCGTTTGGGACAACTATGGCTACACCTTC
CDR3 protein: CSVWDNYGYTF
D gene: .
clone size: .
J gene: TRBJ1-2
V gene: TRBV29-1

CDR3 DNA: TGTGCCAGCAGTTCACCCTGGACTGAAAGCAATCAGCCCCAGCATTTT
CDR3 protein: CASSSPWTESNQPQHF
D gene: .
clone size: many
J gene: TRBJ1-5
V gene: TRBV28

CDR3 DNA: TGTGCCAGCAGCGTTTCGGACAGGGGAAACTATGGCTACACCTTC
CDR3 protein: CASSVSDRGNYGYTF
D gene: TRBD1
clone size: .
J gene: TRBJ1-2
V gene: TRBV7-6

CDR3 DNA: TGTGCCAGCAGTTACTCGGGACAGGGCGGTCAGCCCCAGCATTTT
CDR3 protein: CASSYSGQGGQPQHF
D gene: TRBD1
clone size: few
J gene: TRBJ1-5
V gene: TRBV6-5

CDR3 DNA: TGTGCCAGCAGCCCTCCTGGGGGCTCCACAGATACGCAGTATTTT
CDR3 protein: CASSPPGGSTDTQYF
D gene: .
clone size: many
J gene: TRBJ2-3
V gene: TRBV7-2

CDR3 DNA: TGTGCCACCAGTGCCCCTCGGGACAGGGGCTCCTACAATGAGCAGTTCTTC
CDR3 protein: CATSAPRDRGSYNEQFF
D gene: TRBD1
clone size: .
J gene: TRBJ2-1
V gene: TRBV24-1

CDR3 DNA: TGTGCCAGCAGTGACACCGGTGCTAGCACAGATACGCAGTATTTT
CDR3 protein: CASSDTGASTDTQYF
D gene: .
clone size: .
J gene: TRBJ2-3
V gene: TRBV27

CDR3 DNA: TGTGCCAGCAGTCGTTCATCCCGACCGAATGAGCAGTTCTTC
CDR3 protein: CASSRSSRPNEQFF
D gene: .
clone size: many
J gene: TRBJ2-1
V gene: TRBV7-9

CDR3 DNA: TGTGCCAGCTCCCCTGGGGGGGAGGAGTACAATGAGCAGTTCTTC
CDR3 protein: CASSPGGEEYNEQFF
D gene: TRBD2
clone size: .
J gene: TRBJ2-1
V gene: TRBV7-4

CDR3 DNA: TGTGCCAGCAGTCAGGCCGTGGACTACGAGCAGTACTTC
CDR3 protein: CASSQAVDYEQYF
D gene: .
clone size: many
J gene: TRBJ2-7
V gene: TRBV12-3/TRBV12-4

CDR3 DNA: TGCGCCAGCAGCTTGGTAGCGGGGGGGTTCGATGAGCAGTTCTTC
CDR3 protein: CASSLVAGGFDEQFF
D gene: TRBD2
clone size: few
J gene: TRBJ2-1
V gene: TRBV5-1

CDR3 DNA: TGTGCCAGCAGCTCCGGTCGGGGGGTCTACAATGAGCAGTTCTTC
CDR3 protein: CASSSGRGVYNEQFF
D gene: TRBD2
clone size: many
J gene: TRBJ2-1
V gene: TRBV7-6

CDR3 DNA: TGCAGCGTTGAAGCCCCCCTTCTACTAGCGGAGTTCTACAATGAGCAGTTCTTC
CDR3 protein: CSVEAPLLLAEFYNEQFF
D gene: TRBD2
clone size: .
J gene: TRBJ2-1
V gene: TRBV29-1

CDR3 DNA: TGCAGTTTTAAATCACCGGGACTAGGTGGAAAGAATGAGCAGTTCTTC
CDR3 protein: CSFKSPGLGGKNEQFF
D gene: TRBD2
clone size: .
J gene: TRBJ2-1
V gene: TRBV20-1

CDR3 DNA: TGTGCCAGCAGCTTTTCAGGGGGCCTAAACACCGGGGAGCTGTTTTTT
CDR3 protein: CASSFSGGLNTGELFF
D gene: TRBD1
clone size: .
J gene: TRBJ2-2
V gene: TRBV7-9

CDR3 DNA: TGTGCCAGCACCCTACTCGGGACAGGCCTACAAGAGACCCAGTACTTC
CDR3 protein: CASTLLGTGLQETQYF
D gene: TRBD1
clone size: .
J gene: TRBJ2-5
V gene: TRBV7-9

CDR3 DNA: TGCAGCGTTAGGACAGGGCAATATGGCTACACCTTC
CDR3 protein: CSVRTGQYGYTF
D gene: TRBD1
clone size: few
J gene: TRBJ1-2
V gene: TRBV29-1

CDR3 DNA: TGTGCCAGCAGTTACCGGACTAGCGGGGGAGCCTACGAGCAGTACTTC
CDR3 protein: CASSYRTSGGAYEQYF
D gene: TRBD2
clone size: .
J gene: TRBJ2-7
V gene: TRBV6-6